Reported below is one T cell receptor (beta chain). Its antigen remains unidentified. Sequencing used immunoSEQ multiplex PCR; TCRdb keeps in-frame clones, though not all of them. The sample holds 55,000 to 80,000 clones, 84% seen once. The data were obtained in a study of T cell responses to AZD1222 COVID-19 vaccine. Whole-study context: Second doses that came at about 4 or about 12 weeks were put together. Findings of the study overall: Without day 14 samples, only post-peak T cell repertoires were studied.

The germline V gene has CDR1 GTSNPN and CDR2 SVGIG (reference sequence). The CDR3 contains 13 residues. Trimming removed 3 bases from V and 5 bases from J; junction bases left unmatched: 3. The sequenced sample was peripheral blood, obtained on day 0 of AZD1222 vaccination. The TCR sequence derives from an adult in good health. This chain joins TRBV30 and TRBJ1-5, with 8 bases that match TRBD1. The CDR3: CAWSGQGYQPQHF. The CDR3 DNA reads as TGTGCCTGGAGCGGACAGGGTTATCAGCCCCAGCATTTT.